Reported below is one T cell receptor (beta chain). This sample is part of a study of blood T cell repertoires in COVID-19. Germline V gene data show CDR1 as LGHDT and CDR2 as YNNKEL (reference sequence). V lost 3 bases to trimming and J lost 0 bases, with 7 bases between them. This CDR3 has 14 amino acids. Per the original data handling: Amplification with reference gene primers provided the estimates of nucleated cell counts. TCRdb keeps only in-frame clones here, not all; method: immunoSEQ multiplex PCR. The DNA gave D and trimming, while V, J and clone size come from that table. The sample lists roughly 190,000 clones; approximately 84% were seen once.

The clonotype was recovered from a human donor with acute or convalescent COVID-19. The donor label of this sample is uncertain. The chain employs TRBV3-1 (or the pseudogene TRBV3-2) and TRBJ2-3; D is uncertain. Sequenced sample: peripheral blood. CDR3 sequence reads: CASSQRTSTDTQYF. CDR3 coding DNA: TGTGCCAGCAGCCAGCGTACTAGCACAGATACGCAGTATTTT.